Sequencing of this T cell receptor (beta chain) was carried out in a study of response to subunit inactivated influenza vaccine. Whole-study results and caveats: The authors suggested that few new T cells are recruited per seasonal influenza vaccination.

This clonotype was seen ten or more times. Its antigen is currently unknown. TCRdb re-derived calls from the RT-PCR reads in MiXCR, one entry per CDR3 protein. The data show around 750,000 distinct CDR3 sequences, with around 21% seen just once and about 10% held by the top ten. This TCR was recovered from a man aged 50 to 59 who received an inactivated influenza vaccine. The sequenced sample was PBMCs from blood, obtained 4 to 6 days after vaccination.

CDR3 in DNA: TGCAGTGCTAGACCCCAGGGGGCTAGCAAAAACATTCAGTACTTC. Translation gives CSARPQGASKNIQYF. The chain combines TRBV20-1 with TRBJ2-4; 8 bases map to TRBD1. Losses at the gene ends were 2 bases for V and 3 bases for J; bases not matched to a gene: 6. Germline V gives CDR1 DFQATT, CDR2 SNEGSKA (reference sequence). CDR3 length: 15 residues.